This T cell receptor beta chain stems from a study of cytomegalovirus exposure and HLA in healthy donors. Study results and limitations: A later analysis associated 15,000 or so TCR beta sequences with HLA alleles at a 0.05 false discovery rate. Later analysis revealed greater clonal expansion in HLA-associated TCR beta chains than in equally common others.

V was clipped by 3 bases and J by 8 bases, with 19 bases between them. The CDR3 runs to 15 residues. Per the germline V gene, CDR1 is ENHRY and CDR2 is SYGVKD. In the PCR, 60 Vbeta and 13 Jbeta primers were used. Assay: immunoSEQ multiplex PCR; the TCRdb copy retains only in-frame clones and omits some. The data show some 120,000 clones, over 70% seen once. This clone was counted a few times. What it recognizes is unknown. The specimen sequenced was PBMCs. The TCR originated in a woman aged 45-59 years in good health and CMV-seronegative. The rearrangement joins TRBV10-3 to TRBJ1-2; the D gene is possibly TRBD1 (6 bases). CDR3 loop: CAISEVTTGPLGYTF. CDR3 nucleotides: TGTGCCATCAGTGAAGTCACGACAGGCCCCTTAGGCTACACCTTC.